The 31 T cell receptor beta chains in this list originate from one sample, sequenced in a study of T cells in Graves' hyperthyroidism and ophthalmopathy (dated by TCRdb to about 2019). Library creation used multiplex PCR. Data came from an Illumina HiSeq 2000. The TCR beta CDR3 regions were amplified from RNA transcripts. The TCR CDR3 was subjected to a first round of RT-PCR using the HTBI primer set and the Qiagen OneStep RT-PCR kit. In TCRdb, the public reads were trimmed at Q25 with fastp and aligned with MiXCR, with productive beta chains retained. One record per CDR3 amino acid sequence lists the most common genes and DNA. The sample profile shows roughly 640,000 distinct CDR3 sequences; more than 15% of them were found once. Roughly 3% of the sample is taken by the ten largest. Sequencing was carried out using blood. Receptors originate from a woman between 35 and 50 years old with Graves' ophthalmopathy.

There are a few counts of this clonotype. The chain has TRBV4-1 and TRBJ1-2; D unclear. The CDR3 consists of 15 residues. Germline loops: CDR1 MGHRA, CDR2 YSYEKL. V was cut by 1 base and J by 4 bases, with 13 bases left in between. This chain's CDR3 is CASSQGAQMGYGYTF. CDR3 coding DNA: TGCGCCAGCAGCCAAGGGGCTCAGATGGGCTATGGCTACACCTTC.

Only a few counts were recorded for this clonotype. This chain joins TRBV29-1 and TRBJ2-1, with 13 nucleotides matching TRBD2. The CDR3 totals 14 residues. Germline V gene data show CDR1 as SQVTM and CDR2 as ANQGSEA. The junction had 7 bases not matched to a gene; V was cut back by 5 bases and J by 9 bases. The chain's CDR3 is CSVFGTSGTSEQFF. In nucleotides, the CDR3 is TGCAGCGTTTTCGGGACTAGCGGGACCAGTGAGCAGTTCTTC.

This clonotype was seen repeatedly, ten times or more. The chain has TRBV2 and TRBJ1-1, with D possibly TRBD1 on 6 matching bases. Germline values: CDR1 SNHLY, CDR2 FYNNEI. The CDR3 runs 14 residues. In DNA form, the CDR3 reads TGTGCTCATTGGGTAGGGGGGAGGGGCACTGAAGCTTTCTTT. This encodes CAHWVGGRGTEAFF. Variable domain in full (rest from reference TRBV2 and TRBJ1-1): EPEVTQTPSHQVTQMGQEVILRCVPISNHLYFYWYRQILGQKVEFLVSFYNNEISEKSEIFDDQFSVERPDGSNFTLKIRSTKLEDSAMYFCAHWVGGRGTEAFFGQGTRLTVV.

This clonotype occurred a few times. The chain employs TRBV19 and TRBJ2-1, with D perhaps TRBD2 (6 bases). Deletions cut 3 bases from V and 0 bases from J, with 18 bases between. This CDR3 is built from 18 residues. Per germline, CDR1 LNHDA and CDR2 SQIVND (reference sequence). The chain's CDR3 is CASSMPRVGTRSYNEQFF. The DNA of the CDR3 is TGTGCCAGTAGTATGCCCCGGGTGGGGACTCGCTCCTACAATGAGCAGTTCTTC.

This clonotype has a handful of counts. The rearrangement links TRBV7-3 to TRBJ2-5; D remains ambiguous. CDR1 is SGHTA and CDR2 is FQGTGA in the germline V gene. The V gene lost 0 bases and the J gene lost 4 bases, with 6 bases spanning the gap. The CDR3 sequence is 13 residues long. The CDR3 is CASSLTIGETQYF. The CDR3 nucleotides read TGTGCCAGCAGCTTAACGATAGGAGAGACCCAGTACTTC.

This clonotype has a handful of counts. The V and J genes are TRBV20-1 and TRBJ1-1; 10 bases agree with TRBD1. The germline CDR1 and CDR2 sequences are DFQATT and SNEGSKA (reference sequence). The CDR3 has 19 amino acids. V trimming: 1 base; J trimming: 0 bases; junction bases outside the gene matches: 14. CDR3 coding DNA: TGCAGTGCTAGAGCGGGACAGGGGTTTTCCCTTATAGTGAACACTGAAGCTTTCTTT. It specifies CSARAGQGFSLIVNTEAFF.

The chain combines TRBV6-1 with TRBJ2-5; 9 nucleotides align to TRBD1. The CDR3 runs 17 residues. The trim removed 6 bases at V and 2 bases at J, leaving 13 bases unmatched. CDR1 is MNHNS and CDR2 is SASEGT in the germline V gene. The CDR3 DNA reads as TGTGCCAGCAGGCCGATGGGGGTCGGGACAGGGCAAGAGACCCAGTACTTC. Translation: CASRPMGVGTGQETQYF.

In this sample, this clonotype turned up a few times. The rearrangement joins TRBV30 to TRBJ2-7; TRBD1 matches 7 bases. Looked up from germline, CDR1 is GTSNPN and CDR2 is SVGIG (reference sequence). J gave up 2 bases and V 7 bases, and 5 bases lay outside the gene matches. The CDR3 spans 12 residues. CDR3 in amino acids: CAYRDSTYEQYF. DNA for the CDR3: TGTGCCTACCGGGACAGCACCTACGAGCAGTACTTC. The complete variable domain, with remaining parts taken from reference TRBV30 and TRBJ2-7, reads SQTIHQWPATLVQPVGSPLSLECTVEGTSNPNLYWYRQAAGRGLQLLFYSVGIGQISSEVPQNLSASRPQDRQFILSSKKLLLSDSGFYLCAYRDSTYEQYFGPGTRLTVT.

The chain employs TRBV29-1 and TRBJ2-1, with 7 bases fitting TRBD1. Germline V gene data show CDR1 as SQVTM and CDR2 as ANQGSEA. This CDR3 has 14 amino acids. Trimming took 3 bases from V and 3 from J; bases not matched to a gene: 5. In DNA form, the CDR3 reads TGCAGCGTTGAGCACAGGGGAATCTACAATGAGCAGTTCTTC. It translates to CSVEHRGIYNEQFF.

The DNA for the CDR3 is TGTGCCACCAGTGACCCGGGACAGGGGCAGGGTGGGACCCAGTACTTC. Translated: CATSDPGQGQGGTQYF. This chain connects TRBV24-1 to TRBJ2-5, with 10 bases fitting TRBD1. This CDR3 is built from 16 residues. The V gene's germline CDR1 is KGHDR and CDR2 SFDVKD. With V trimmed by 4 bases and J by 7 bases, 11 bases remained unmatched.

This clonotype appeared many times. Here the CDR3 reads CASSQATGPGSPLHF. The DNA of the CDR3 is TGTGCCAGCAGCCAAGCTACGGGGCCAGGATCACCCCTCCACTTT. This chain connects TRBV3-1 to TRBJ1-6; tentative D call: TRBD1 (5 bases). V dropped 1 base and J dropped 10 bases, with 14 bases sitting between them. Germline lookup yields CDR1 LGHDT and CDR2 YNNKEL (reference sequence). The CDR3 consists of 15 residues. The full variable domain, in which reference TRBV3-1 and TRBJ1-6 provide the parts outside the CDR3, is DTAVSQTPKYLVTQMGNDKSIKCEQNLGHDTMYWYKQDSKKFLKIMFSYNNKELIINETVPNRFSPKSPDKAHLNLHINSLELGDSAVYFCASSQATGPGSPLHFGNGTRLTVT.

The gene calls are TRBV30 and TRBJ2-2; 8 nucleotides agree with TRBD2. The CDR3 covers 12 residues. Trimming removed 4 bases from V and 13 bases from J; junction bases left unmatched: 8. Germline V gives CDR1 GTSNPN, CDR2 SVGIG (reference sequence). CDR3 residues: CAWNPGGVALFF. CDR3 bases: TGTGCCTGGAACCCGGGGGGGGTAGCGCTGTTTTTT. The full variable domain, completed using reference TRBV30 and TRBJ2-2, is SQTIHQWPATLVQPVGSPLSLECTVEGTSNPNLYWYRQAAGRGLQLLFYSVGIGQISSEVPQNLSASRPQDRQFILSSKKLLLSDSGFYLCAWNPGGVALFFGEGSRLTVL.

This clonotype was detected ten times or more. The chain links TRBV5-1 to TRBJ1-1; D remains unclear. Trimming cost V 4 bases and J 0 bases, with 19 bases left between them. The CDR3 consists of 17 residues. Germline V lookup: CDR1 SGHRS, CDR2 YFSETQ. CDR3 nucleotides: TGCGCCAGCAGCCCCCTTCTCGGGTTGGGGATGAACACTGAAGCTTTCTTT. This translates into CASSPLLGLGMNTEAFF.

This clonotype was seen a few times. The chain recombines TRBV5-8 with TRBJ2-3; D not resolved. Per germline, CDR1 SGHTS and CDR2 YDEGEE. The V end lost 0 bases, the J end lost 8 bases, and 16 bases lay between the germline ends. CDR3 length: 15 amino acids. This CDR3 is CASSLAGSRLATQYF. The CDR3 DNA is TGTGCCAGCAGCTTGGCCGGTAGCCGGCTGGCTACGCAGTATTTT.

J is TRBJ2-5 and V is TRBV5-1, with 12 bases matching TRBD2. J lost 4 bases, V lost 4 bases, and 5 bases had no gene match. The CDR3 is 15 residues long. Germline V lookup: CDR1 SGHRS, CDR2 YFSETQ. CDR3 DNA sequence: TGCGCCAGCAGCCAGACTAGCGGGAGTAGAGAGACCCAGTACTTC. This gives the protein CASSQTSGSRETQYF.

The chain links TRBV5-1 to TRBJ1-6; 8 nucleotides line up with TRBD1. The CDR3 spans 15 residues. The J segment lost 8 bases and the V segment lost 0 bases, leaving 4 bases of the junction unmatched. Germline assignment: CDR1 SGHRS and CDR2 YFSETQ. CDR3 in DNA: TGCGCCAGCAGCTTGGAGGGACAGGATTATTCACCCCTCCACTTT. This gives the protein CASSLEGQDYSPLHF.

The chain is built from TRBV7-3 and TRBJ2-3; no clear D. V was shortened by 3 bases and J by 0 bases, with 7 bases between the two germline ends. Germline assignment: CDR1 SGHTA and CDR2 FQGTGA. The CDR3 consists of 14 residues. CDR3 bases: TGTGCCAGCAGCTTCATGGACAGCACAGATACGCAGTATTTT. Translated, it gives CASSFMDSTDTQYF.

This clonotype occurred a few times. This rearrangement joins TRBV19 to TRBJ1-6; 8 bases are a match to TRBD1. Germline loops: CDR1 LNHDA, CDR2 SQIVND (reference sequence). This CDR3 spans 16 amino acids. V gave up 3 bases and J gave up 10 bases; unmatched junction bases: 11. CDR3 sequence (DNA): TGTGCCAGTAGTATTGGGACAGGCGACCTGGGATCACCCCTCCACTTT. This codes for CASSIGTGDLGSPLHF. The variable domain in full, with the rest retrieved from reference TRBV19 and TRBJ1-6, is DGGITQSPKYLFRKEGQNVTLSCEQNLNHDAMYWYRQDPGQGLRLIYYSQIVNDFQKGDIAEGYSVSREKKESFPLTVTSAQKNPTAFYLCASSIGTGDLGSPLHFGNGTRLTVT.

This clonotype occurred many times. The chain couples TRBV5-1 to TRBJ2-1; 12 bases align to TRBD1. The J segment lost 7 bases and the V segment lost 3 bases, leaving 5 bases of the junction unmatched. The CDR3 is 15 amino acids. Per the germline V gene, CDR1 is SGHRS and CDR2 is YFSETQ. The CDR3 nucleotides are TGCGCCAGCAGCTATGGGACAGGGGGCGGGAATGAGCAGTTCTTC. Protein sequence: CASSYGTGGGNEQFF.

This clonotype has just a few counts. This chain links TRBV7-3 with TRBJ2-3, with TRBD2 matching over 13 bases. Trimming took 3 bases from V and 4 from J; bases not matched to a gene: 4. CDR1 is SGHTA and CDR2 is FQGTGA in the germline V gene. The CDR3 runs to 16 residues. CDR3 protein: CASSFGTSGTADTQYF. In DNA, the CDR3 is TGTGCCAGCAGCTTTGGGACTAGCGGGACAGCAGATACGCAGTATTTT.

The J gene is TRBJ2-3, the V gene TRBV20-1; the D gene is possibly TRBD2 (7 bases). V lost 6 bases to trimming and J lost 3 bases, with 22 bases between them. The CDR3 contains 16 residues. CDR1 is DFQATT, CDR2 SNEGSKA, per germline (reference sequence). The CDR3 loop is CSAPGGLHKTTDTQYF. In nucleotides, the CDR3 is TGCAGTGCCCCCGGGGGGCTTCACAAAACTACAGATACGCAGTATTTT.

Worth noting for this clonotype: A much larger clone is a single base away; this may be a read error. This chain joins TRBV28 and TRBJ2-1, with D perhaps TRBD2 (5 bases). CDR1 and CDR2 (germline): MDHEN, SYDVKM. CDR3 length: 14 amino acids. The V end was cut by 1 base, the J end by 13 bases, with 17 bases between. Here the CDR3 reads CASSLSLVRETQFF. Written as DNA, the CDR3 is TGTGCCAGCAGTTTATCCCTTGTAAGGGAGACCCAGTTCTTC. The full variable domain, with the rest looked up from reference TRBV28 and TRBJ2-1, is DVKVTQSSRYLVKRTGEKVFLECVQDMDHENMFWYRQDPGLGLRLIYFSYDVKMKEKGDIPEGYSVSREKKERFSLILESASTNQTSMYLCASSLSLVRETQFFGPGTRLTVL.

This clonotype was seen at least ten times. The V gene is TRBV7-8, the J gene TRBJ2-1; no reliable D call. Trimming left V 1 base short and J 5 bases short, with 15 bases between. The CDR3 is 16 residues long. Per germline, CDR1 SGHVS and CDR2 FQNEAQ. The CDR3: CASSLVKGYRDNEQFF. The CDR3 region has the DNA TGTGCCAGCAGCTTAGTTAAGGGATACCGGGACAATGAGCAGTTCTTC.

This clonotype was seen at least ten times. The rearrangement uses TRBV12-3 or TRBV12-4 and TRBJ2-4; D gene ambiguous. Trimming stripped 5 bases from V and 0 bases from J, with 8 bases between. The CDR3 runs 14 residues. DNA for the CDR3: TGTGCCAGCAGTCCAAGCATAGCCAAAAACATTCAGTACTTC. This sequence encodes CASSPSIAKNIQYF.

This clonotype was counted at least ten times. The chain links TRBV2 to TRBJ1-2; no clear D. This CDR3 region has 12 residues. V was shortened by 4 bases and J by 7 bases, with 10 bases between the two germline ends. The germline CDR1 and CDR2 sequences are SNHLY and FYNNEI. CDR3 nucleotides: TGTGCCAGCAGTGTGGAAGGGCGTGGCTACACCTTC. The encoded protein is CASSVEGRGYTF.

CDR3: CASKTGGITGELFF. As DNA, the CDR3 is TGTGCCAGCAAGACAGGGGGAATCACCGGGGAGCTGTTTTTT. The chain recombines TRBV6-1 with TRBJ2-2; TRBD1 aligns across 9 bases. Per the germline V gene, CDR1 is MNHNS and CDR2 is SASEGT. The CDR3 covers 14 residues. After removal of 7 bases from V and 4 bases from J, the junction contained 4 bases not matched to a gene.

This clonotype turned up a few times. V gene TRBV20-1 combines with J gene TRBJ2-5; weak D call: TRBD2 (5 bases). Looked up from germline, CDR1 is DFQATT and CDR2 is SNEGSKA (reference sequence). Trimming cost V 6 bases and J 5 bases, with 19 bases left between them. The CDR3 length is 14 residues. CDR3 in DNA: TGCAGTGCCCCCCCCGGGGTTACAAGGGAGACCCAGTACTTC. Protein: CSAPPGVTRETQYF.

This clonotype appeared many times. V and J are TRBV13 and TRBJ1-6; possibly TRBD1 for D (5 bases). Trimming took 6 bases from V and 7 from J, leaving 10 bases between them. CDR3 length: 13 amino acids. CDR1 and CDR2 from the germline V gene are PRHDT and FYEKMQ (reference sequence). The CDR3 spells CASRAGWNSPLHF. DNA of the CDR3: TGTGCCAGCAGGGCAGGGTGGAATTCACCCCTCCACTTT.

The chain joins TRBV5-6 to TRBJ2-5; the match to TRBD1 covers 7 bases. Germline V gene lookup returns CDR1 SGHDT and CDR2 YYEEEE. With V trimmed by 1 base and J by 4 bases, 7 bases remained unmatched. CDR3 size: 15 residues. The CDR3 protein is CASSLLGGASETQYF. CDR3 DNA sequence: TGTGCCAGCAGCTTGTTAGGGGGCGCCTCAGAGACCCAGTACTTC.

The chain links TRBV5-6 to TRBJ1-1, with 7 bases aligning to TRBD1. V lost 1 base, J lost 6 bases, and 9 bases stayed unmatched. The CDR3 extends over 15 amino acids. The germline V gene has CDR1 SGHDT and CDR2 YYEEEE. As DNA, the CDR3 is TGTGCCAGCAGCTTGAGGGGGCCCGGAAGGCCTGAAGCTTTCTTT. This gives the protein CASSLRGPGRPEAFF.

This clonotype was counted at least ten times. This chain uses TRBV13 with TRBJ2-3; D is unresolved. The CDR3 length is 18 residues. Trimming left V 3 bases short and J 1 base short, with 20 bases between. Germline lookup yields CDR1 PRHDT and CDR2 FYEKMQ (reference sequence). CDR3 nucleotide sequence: TGTGCCAGCAGCTTTAAGGCCCTGACATGGCGGCGCACAGATACGCAGTATTTT. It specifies CASSFKALTWRRTDTQYF.